The T cell receptor beta chain under discussion was sequenced for a study of cytotoxic CD8 clonotypes in ibrutinib-treated CLL. Background on the study: Researchers reported ten to twelve relapsed/refractory and under 16 treatment-naive patients, 17 of them IGHV unmutated. Broader study findings: Patients had baseline clonality above age-matched healthy donors, and this clonality moved with circulating CD8+ T-cell counts.

This clone was counted once. Its cognate antigen is unknown. The CDR3 spans 15 residues. V shed 10 bases and J 0 bases; nucleotides not matched to a gene: 6. Germline CDR1 is MRHNA and CDR2 is SNTAGT. Profiling relied on immunoSEQ multiplex PCR, and the TCRdb table lists in-frame clones only, not all of them. This table has nearly 85,000 clones, 70% to 80% appearing once. V and J are TRBV6-4 and TRBJ2-6; TRBD1 matches 7 bases. Source: PBMCs, taken after 12 months of ibrutinib treatment. This clonotype was obtained from a human donor with chronic lymphocytic leukemia. CDR3: CATARDSSGANVLTF. For the CDR3, the DNA is TGTGCCACCGCCCGGGACAGCTCTGGGGCCAACGTCCTGACTTTC.